The 24 T cell receptor beta chains below were found in one sample sequenced in a study of glioma-infiltrating T cells after dendritic cell vaccination. Here immunoSEQ multiplex PCR was the method, and the copy in TCRdb shows in-frame clones only, minus some. The sample yields roughly 41,000 clones, roughly four fifths seen once. The sequences come from blood, collected before dendritic cell vaccination. The source is a human donor with glioblastoma.

The chain is built from TRBV5-1 and TRBJ1-3; the match to TRBD1 covers 7 bases. CDR1 SGHRS and CDR2 YFSETQ come from the germline V gene. There are 15 residues in the CDR3. V trimming: 0 bases; J trimming: 8 bases; junction bases outside the gene matches: 8. The chain's CDR3 is CASSLEGNRGDTIYF. In nucleotides, the CDR3 is TGCGCCAGCAGCTTGGAGGGTAACAGGGGTGACACCATATATTTT. Looking up the rest from reference TRBV5-1 and TRBJ1-3 gives the full variable domain: KAGVTQTPRYLIKTRGQQVTLSCSPISGHRSVSWYQQTPGQGLQFLFEYFSETQRNKGNFPGRFSGRQFSNSRSEMNVSTLELGDSALYLCASSLEGNRGDTIYFGEGSWLTVV.

V usage is TRBV9 and J usage is TRBJ2-3; 8 bases are shared with TRBD2. Germline trimming cut 0 bases from V and 2 bases from J; bases unmatched to any gene: 2. The CDR3 is 15 residues long. Germline values: CDR1 SGDLS, CDR2 YYNGEE. The CDR3 region has the DNA TGTGCCAGCAGCGTAGAACTAGCGGTCACAGATACGCAGTATTTT. It specifies CASSVELAVTDTQYF.

CDR3: CASTRTRTGTNTEAFF. For the CDR3, the DNA is TGTGCCAGCACCCGAACTAGGACAGGGACGAACACTGAAGCTTTCTTT. The rearrangement uses TRBV2 and TRBJ1-1; 8 bases match TRBD1. Germline lookup yields CDR1 SNHLY and CDR2 FYNNEI. This CDR3 spans 16 amino acids. The V segment lost 7 bases and the J segment 1 base; nucleotides outside the gene matches: 11.

The chain couples TRBV28 to TRBJ2-7, with a weak D call TRBD2 (6 bases). Germline-derived CDR1 and CDR2 are MDHEN and SYDVKM. Trimming shortened V by 3 bases and J by 10 bases, and 16 bases separated the two germline ends. The CDR3 is made up of 13 amino acids. This CDR3 is CASSFSHRRGQYF. In DNA, the CDR3 is TGTGCCAGCAGTTTCAGTCATCGGCGGGGCCAGTACTTC.

The chain carries TRBV11-3 and TRBJ2-5; D call uncertain. The V gene's germline CDR1 is SGHNT and CDR2 YENEEA. Trimming shortened V by 5 bases and J by 4 bases, and 11 bases separated the two germline ends. The CDR3 length is 13 residues. CDR3 sequence: CASSQTGRETQYF. Written as DNA, the CDR3 is TGTGCCAGCAGCCAGACGGGTAGAGAGACCCAGTACTTC.

The chain recombines TRBV19 with TRBJ2-1, with a weak D call TRBD1 (5 bases). The CDR3 length is 13 residues. The germline V and J ends were trimmed by 4 bases and 6 bases, with 10 bases remaining between them. Germline CDR1 is LNHDA and CDR2 is SQIVND (reference sequence). CDR3 loop: CASSNWGPNEQFF. CDR3 nucleotide sequence: TGTGCCAGTAGTAACTGGGGCCCCAATGAGCAGTTCTTC.

CDR3 sequence (DNA): TGCGCCAGCAGCCAAGTGGCTAGCGGGTACACAGATACGCAGTATTTT. Amino acids: CASSQVASGYTDTQYF. The chain employs TRBV4-1 and TRBJ2-3; TRBD2 aligns across 8 bases. CDR1 is MGHRA and CDR2 is YSYEKL in the germline V gene. The CDR3 spans 16 residues. The junction had 5 bases not matched to a gene; V was cut back by 1 base and J by 2 bases.

This clone was seen a few times. The rearrangement joins TRBV7-2 to TRBJ2-7; D is possibly TRBD1 (5 bases). V lost 5 bases to trimming and J lost 5 bases, with 10 bases between them. Germline values: CDR1 SGHTA, CDR2 FQGNSA. The CDR3 covers 12 residues. The CDR3 spells CASSLRVHEQYF. CDR3 coding DNA: TGTGCCAGCAGCCTCAGGGTCCACGAGCAGTACTTC.

The gene calls are TRBV5-5 and TRBJ2-5; 11 nucleotides align to TRBD2. Germline V gene sequence: CDR1 SGHKS, CDR2 YYEKEE (reference sequence). The CDR3 is made up of 14 amino acids. With V trimmed by 5 bases and J by 5 bases, 5 bases remained unmatched. The CDR3 sequence is CASSLAGGRETQYF. The CDR3 DNA sequence: TGTGCCAGCAGTTTAGCGGGGGGGCGGGAGACCCAGTACTTC.

The V call is TRBV9, the J call TRBJ2-5; 7 bases match TRBD1. V lost 0 bases and J lost 7; bases outside the gene matches: 9. This CDR3 region has 15 residues. The germline CDR1 and CDR2 sequences are SGDLS and YYNGEE. CDR3 nucleotide sequence: TGTGCCAGCAGCGTAGTAGGGGACAGACGCGGGACCCAGTACTTC. It translates to CASSVVGDRRGTQYF.

The CDR3 here is CASSQLGGGNIDYEQYF. The CDR3 DNA reads TGTGCCAGCAGTCAACTAGGTGGGGGGAACATCGACTACGAGCAGTACTTC. The chain carries TRBV27 and TRBJ2-7; tentative D call: TRBD2 (6 bases). This CDR3 spans 17 amino acids. Germline lookup yields CDR1 MNHEY and CDR2 SMNVEV (reference sequence). Trimming took 5 bases from V and 3 from J, leaving 23 bases between them.

The V gene is TRBV5-1, the J gene TRBJ1-1, with a tentative D call TRBD1 (6 bases). V was trimmed by 6 bases and J by 1 base, leaving 16 bases between them. Germline V gene lookup returns CDR1 SGHRS and CDR2 YFSETQ. This CDR3 is 15 amino acids long. Here the CDR3 reads CASTAIQGRNTEAFF. Written as DNA, the CDR3 is TGCGCCAGCACGGCGATCCAGGGGCGGAACACTGAAGCTTTCTTT.

The gene calls are TRBV6-5 and TRBJ1-1; the D is unclear. The germline V gene has CDR1 MNHEY and CDR2 SVGAGI. This CDR3 comprises 15 residues. With 0 bases removed from V and 1 base from J, the gap between germline ends came to 9 bases. DNA for the CDR3: TGTGCCAGCAGTTACTCACGAACAAGGAACACTGAAGCTTTCTTT. Encoded protein: CASSYSRTRNTEAFF.

This sequence joins TRBV7-3 and TRBJ2-1; 7 bases align to TRBD2. CDR1 and CDR2 (germline): SGHTA, FQGTGA. The junction had 7 bases not matched to a gene; V was cut back by 1 base and J by 7 bases. The CDR3 loop spans 15 amino acids. The CDR3 DNA sequence: TGTGCCAGCAGCTTAATGCTAGCGGCATCTAATGAGCAGTTCTTC. It specifies CASSLMLAASNEQFF.

V is TRBV6-6 and J is TRBJ2-7, with TRBD1 matching over 8 bases. The CDR3 spans 14 residues. V was pared by 6 bases and J by 5 bases, with 9 bases of the junction left unmatched. Germline V gene sequence: CDR1 MNHNY, CDR2 SVGAGI (reference sequence). The chain's CDR3 is CASSSGQGRHEQYF. The DNA of the CDR3 is TGTGCCAGCAGCTCCGGACAGGGAAGGCACGAGCAGTACTTC.

In its sample, this clone was seen a few times. This chain connects TRBV11-2 to TRBJ2-5; TRBD1 is a possible D gene (5 bases). CDR1 and CDR2 from the germline V gene are SGHAT and FQNNGV. There are 15 residues in the CDR3. Trimming took 5 bases from V and 2 from J, leaving 15 bases between them. The CDR3 sequence is CASSNRPRGQETQYF. CDR3 coding DNA: TGTGCCAGCAGCAACAGGCCAAGGGGACAAGAGACCCAGTACTTC.

The gene calls are TRBV6-1 and TRBJ2-1, with a weak D call TRBD1 (6 bases). The CDR3 has 14 residues. In germline, CDR1 is MNHNS, CDR2 SASEGT. V shed 4 bases and J shed 3 bases, with 10 bases lying between them. In DNA form, the CDR3 reads TGTGCCAGCAGTGGGGGGCTTGACTACAATGAGCAGTTCTTC. It specifies CASSGGLDYNEQFF.

V usage is TRBV4-3 and J usage is TRBJ1-5; possibly TRBD1 for D (5 bases). The CDR3 is made up of 15 amino acids. Germline V gene sequence: CDR1 LGHNA, CDR2 YSLEER. Between the trimmed V and J ends, which lost 0 bases and 7 bases, there was a span of 13 bases. CDR3 DNA: TGCGCCAGCAGCCAAGATCCCCAGGGAGGCCAGCCCCAGCATTTT. Its protein product is CASSQDPQGGQPQHF.

The J gene is TRBJ2-7, the V gene TRBV2; tentatively, D is TRBD1 (5 bases). V was shortened by 4 bases and J by 2 bases, with 21 bases between the two germline ends. The CDR3 is made up of 17 amino acids. Looked up from germline, CDR1 is SNHLY and CDR2 is FYNNEI. CDR3 sequence reads: CASSVPPTETGTYEQYF. DNA for the CDR3: TGTGCCAGCAGTGTTCCCCCGACAGAAACAGGAACCTACGAGCAGTACTTC. Supplemented by reference TRBV2 and TRBJ2-7, the full variable domain reads EPEVTQTPSHQVTQMGQEVILRCVPISNHLYFYWYRQILGQKVEFLVSFYNNEISEKSEIFDDQFSVERPDGSNFTLKIRSTKLEDSAMYFCASSVPPTETGTYEQYFGPGTRLTVT.

V is TRBV19 and J is TRBJ2-2, with D possibly matching TRBD2 (5 bases). Germline CDR1 is LNHDA and CDR2 is SQIVND (reference sequence). V lost 6 bases to trimming and J lost 1 base, with 9 bases between them. The CDR3 is 14 residues long. The CDR3 sequence is CASRPSGNTGELFF. The DNA for the CDR3 is TGTGCCAGTAGACCAAGCGGGAACACCGGGGAGCTGTTTTTT.

The V gene is TRBV9, the J gene TRBJ2-1, with no clear D. The length of the CDR3 is 14 residues. The V gene lost 3 bases and the J gene lost 3 bases, with 10 bases spanning the gap. Looked up from germline, CDR1 is SGDLS and CDR2 is YYNGEE. The DNA of the CDR3 is TGTGCCAGCAGCGCTTCAGGATTCTACAATGAGCAGTTCTTC. Its protein is CASSASGFYNEQFF. The full variable domain, its missing parts supplied by reference TRBV9 and TRBJ2-1, is DSGVTQTPKHLITATGQRVTLRCSPRSGDLSVYWYQQSLDQGLQFLIQYYNGEERAKGNILERFSAQQFPDLHSELNLSSLELGDSALYFCASSASGFYNEQFFGPGTRLTVL.

The chain carries TRBV4-1 and TRBJ2-3, with TRBD1 as a possible D gene (5 bases). In germline, CDR1 is MGHRA, CDR2 YSYEKL. The CDR3 totals 12 residues. Trimming pared 6 bases from V and 5 bases from J, leaving 9 bases between. The CDR3 loop reads CASRATGDTQYF. CDR3 sequence (DNA): TGCGCCAGCAGAGCTACAGGAGATACGCAGTATTTT.

V and J are TRBV11-2 and TRBJ1-5, with 12 bases fitting TRBD1. J was trimmed by 5 bases and V by 5 bases; bases with no gene match: 10. CDR3 length: 17 amino acids. Germline CDR1 is SGHAT and CDR2 is FQNNGV. CDR3 amino acids: CASSQGTGGRRHQPQHF. The DNA for the CDR3 is TGTGCCAGCAGCCAAGGGACAGGGGGCCGGAGGCATCAGCCCCAGCATTTT.

The chain is built from TRBV5-5 and TRBJ1-1; TRBD1 aligns across 10 bases. V lost 4 bases to trimming and J lost 5 bases; unmatched junction nucleotides: 14. Germline V gene sequence: CDR1 SGHKS, CDR2 YYEKEE (reference sequence). The length of the CDR3 is 17 residues. The CDR3, as DNA: TGTGCCAGCAGCCCACAAAGACAGGGGGCAACGGGAACTGAAGCTTTCTTT. This encodes CASSPQRQGATGTEAFF.